Listed below are T cell receptor beta chains from one sample, sequenced in a study of beta chain features in type 1 diabetes. Measured with immunoSEQ multiplex PCR; TCRdb has only the in-frame clones, and not every one. Among about 160,000 clones listed, roughly 9.1% were seen once. What was sequenced was central memory CD4+ T cells from blood. These receptors were obtained from a young woman in good health. Each CDR3 is given with its conserved first and last residue. The D gene is left open where the match is weak. The size of a clone is reported for some rows only, either as once, few or many, or as a class for expanded clones.

J | size | V | D | CDR3 | DNA
TRBJ2-1 | . | TRBV2 | TRBD2 | CASALLAGAGYEQFF | TGTGCCAGCGCCTTACTAGCGGGAGCTGGATATGAGCAGTTCTTC
TRBJ2-2 | . | TRBV5-1 | . | CASRLTGLSNTGELFF | TGCGCCAGCAGACTGACAGGCTTGTCGAACACCGGGGAGCTGTTTTTT
TRBJ2-2 | . | TRBV30 | . | CAGNRGINTGELFF | TGTGCCGGGAACCGGGGGATCAACACCGGGGAGCTGTTTTTT
TRBJ1-3 | few | TRBV5-1 | . | CASSLTADPIGNTIYF | TGCGCCAGCAGCTTGACAGCAGACCCTATCGGAAACACCATATATTTT
TRBJ2-1 | . | TRBV5-1 | . | CASSLVLASSYNEQFF | TGCGCCAGCAGCTTGGTGCTAGCGAGCTCCTACAATGAGCAGTTCTTC
TRBJ1-4 | . | TRBV30 | . | CASSQGPGEKLFF | TGTGCCTCCTCACAGGGACCAGGCGAAAAACTGTTTTTT
TRBJ2-1 | . | TRBV2 | . | CASSDVLGLADPSYNEQFF | TGTGCCAGCAGTGACGTCTTGGGGCTTGCGGACCCTAGTTACAATGAGCAGTTCTTC
TRBJ2-1 | few | TRBV7-3 | TRBD1 | CASSQRPGQGYNEQFF | TGTGCCAGCAGCCAACGGCCGGGACAGGGGTACAATGAGCAGTTCTTC
TRBJ1-2 | . | TRBV9 | TRBD1 | CASSVGPAGGQGGGYTF | TGTGCCAGCAGCGTCGGGCCAGCGGGGGGACAGGGGGGCGGCTACACCTTC
TRBJ1-2 | few | TRBV5-1 | TRBD1 | CASSVGLQGAGYGYTF | TGCGCCAGCAGCGTAGGATTACAGGGGGCAGGCTATGGCTACACCTTC
TRBJ1-2 | . | TRBV9 | . | CASSVEQNYGYTF | TGTGCCAGCAGCGTAGAACAGAACTATGGCTACACCTTC
TRBJ1-5 | few | TRBV23-1 | . | CASSQTPGHGNQPQHF | TGCGCCAGCAGTCAAACGCCGGGACATGGCAATCAGCCCCAGCATTTT
TRBJ1-5 | . | TRBV2 | . | CASSERVDNQPQHF | TGTGCCAGCAGTGAAAGAGTTGACAATCAGCCCCAGCATTTT
TRBJ2-3 | . | TRBV6-1 | TRBD1 | CASSIRDRLTDTQYF | TGTGCCAGCAGTATCCGGGACAGGCTCACAGATACGCAGTATTTT
TRBJ2-2 | . | TRBV7-8 | TRBD1 | CASSSRTGSGTGELFF | TGTGCCAGCAGCTCGCGGACAGGGTCGGGAACCGGGGAGCTGTTTTTT
TRBJ2-1 | . | TRBV4-2 | . | CASSQDQGSSYNEQFF | TGTGCCAGCAGCCAAGATCAGGGTAGCTCCTACAATGAGCAGTTCTTC
TRBJ2-3 | few | TRBV5-1 | TRBD2 | CASSLPSGGSTDTQYF | TGCGCCAGCAGCTTGCCTTCGGGGGGGAGCACAGATACGCAGTATTTT
TRBJ2-1 | . | TRBV2 | TRBD2 | CASSREVAGGNEQFF | TGTGCCAGCAGTCGCGAAGTAGCGGGAGGGAATGAGCAGTTCTTC
TRBJ1-2 | once | TRBV19 | . | CASSNSYGYTF | TGTGCCAGTAGCAACTCCTATGGCTACACCTTC
TRBJ2-3 | . | TRBV9 | . | CASSVGVTDTQYF | TGTGCCAGCAGCGTAGGAGTGACAGATACGCAGTATTTT
TRBJ2-4 | . | TRBV7-2 | TRBD1 | CASSLGQGGGIQYF | TGTGCCAGCAGTCTCGGACAGGGCGGTGGCATTCAGTACTTC
TRBJ2-6 | few | TRBV5-1 | . | CASSLVPRVVRTNVLTF | TGCGCCAGCAGCTTGGTCCCCAGGGTAGTAAGGACCAACGTCCTGACTTTC
TRBJ2-7 | few | TRBV30 | TRBD2 | CAWSRGLAGGEEQYF | TGTGCCTGGAGTCGGGGACTAGCGGGGGGTGAGGAGCAGTACTTC
TRBJ2-5 | few | TRBV5-4 | TRBD1 | CASSLQGSMETQYF | TGTGCCAGCAGCCTACAGGGGAGTATGGAGACCCAGTACTTC
TRBJ2-5 | . | TRBV21-1 | . | CASSKDALGRLETQYF | TGTGCCAGCAGCAAAGATGCCCTCGGGAGACTAGAGACCCAGTACTTC
TRBJ2-5 | . | TRBV5-1 | TRBD2 | CASSRGGQETQYF | TGCGCCAGCAGCCGCGGGGGACAAGAGACCCAGTACTTC
TRBJ2-5 | . | TRBV18 | TRBD2 | CASSFREAKETQYF | TGTGCCAGCTCATTCCGGGAGGCCAAAGAGACCCAGTACTTC
TRBJ1-2 | . | TRBV5-4 | . | CASSFGRDIGGYTF | TGTGCCAGCAGCTTCGGTCGGGACATAGGTGGCTACACCTTC